A single TCR beta chain is shown here with its context. Its antigen is unknown. This sequence may be a read error, since a much larger clone differs from it by one base. The sample is drawn from a study of breast tumors, draining lymph nodes, adjacent tissues. Study-level findings and limits: Luminal-like breast cancer showed significantly higher tumor–nontumor repertoire similarity than basal-like. Data only fit, rather than demonstrated, lymph node origin of most tumor T cells. Most tumor T cells seemingly derive from lymph node, then expand in tumor. Tumors had less TCR diversity than lymph nodes, more than nontumor tissue.

One entry per CDR3 protein results from TCRdb running MiXCR on the multiplex PCR reads. The data show about 21,000 distinct CDR3 sequences, with about 60% seen just once and around 15% held by the top ten. This clonotype was sampled from a female donor with breast cancer. Some clones in this sample may be carry-over from other donors' samples. The specimen was breast tumor tissue.

The CDR3 DNA is TGCAGCTCCGGGGGGGGGAACACTGAAGATTTCTTT. Residues: CSSGGGNTEDFF. The rearrangement uses TRBV20-1 and TRBJ1-1; perhaps TRBD1 as D (5 bases). This CDR3 is built from 12 residues. Germline CDR1 is DFQATT and CDR2 is SNEGSKA (reference sequence).